Below, 5 T cell receptor beta chains from the same sample are listed, as sequenced in a study of T cell changes during pregnancy in multiple sclerosis. Sequencing used immunoSEQ multiplex PCR; TCRdb keeps in-frame clones, though not all of them. This table holds tens of thousands of clones, roughly 87% found once. This specimen consisted of peripheral blood, obtained in the first trimester of pregnancy. The receptors were sampled from a female donor with multiple sclerosis, enrolled in a pregnancy study.

As DNA, the CDR3 is TGTGCCTGGAGTGGGGACAGAGGCACAGATACGCAGTATTTT. This encodes CAWSGDRGTDTQYF. The chain is built from TRBV30 and TRBJ2-3; 7 positions match TRBD1. The CDR3 runs 14 residues. V was pared by 1 base and J by 1 base, with 2 bases of the junction left unmatched. Germline CDR1 GTSNPN, CDR2 SVGIG (reference sequence).

V gene TRBV5-6 combines with J gene TRBJ2-1; 10 bases line up with TRBD2. The CDR3 runs 15 residues. V lost 4 bases, J lost 4 bases, and 5 bases stayed unmatched. Germline V CDR1 and CDR2: SGHDT, YYEEEE. CDR3 residues: CASSLLAGDYNEQFF. CDR3 bases: TGTGCCAGCAGCCTGCTAGCGGGAGATTACAATGAGCAGTTCTTC.

The chain is built from TRBV7-2 and TRBJ2-1, with a possible D match to TRBD2 (5 bases). Germline-derived CDR1 and CDR2 are SGHTA and FQGNSA. Trimming took 8 bases from V and 6 from J, leaving 17 bases between them. CDR3 size: 14 residues. The CDR3 region has the DNA TGTGCCAGCGGGAAAGGACTCGTCCTCAATGAGCAGTTCTTC. This sequence encodes CASGKGLVLNEQFF.

This chain uses TRBV27 with TRBJ1-2; D gene ambiguous. The CDR3 is 15 amino acids. CDR1 MNHEY and CDR2 SMNVEV come from the germline V gene (reference sequence). Trimming cost V 6 bases and J 0 bases, with 14 bases left between them. The CDR3 protein is CASSSNGATNYGYTF. The CDR3 DNA is TGTGCCAGCAGCTCAAATGGTGCTACTAACTATGGCTACACCTTC.

V and J are TRBV4-1 and TRBJ1-2; 9 bases are shared with TRBD1. The germline gives CDR1 MGHRA, CDR2 YSYEKL. CDR3 length: 16 amino acids. J was trimmed by 1 base and V by 4 bases; bases with no gene match: 7. Here the CDR3 DNA reads TGCGCCAGCAGCCCGGAGAGACAGGGGGATAACTATGGCTACACCTTC. As protein: CASSPERQGDNYGYTF.